This T cell receptor beta chain was recovered during a study of blood T cell repertoires in COVID-19. Trimming pared 2 bases from V and 0 bases from J, leaving 8 bases between. The CDR3 consists of 14 residues. Germline-derived CDR1 and CDR2 are SGDLS and YYNGEE. Clones were read by immunoSEQ multiplex PCR, and TCRdb kept only the in-frame ones, dropping some. The sample has 50,000 to 75,000 clones; less than 85% are singletons. This clone appeared many times. This sequence was found in a woman between 45 and 65 years old with active or convalescent COVID-19. The sequenced sample was peripheral blood. This chain uses TRBV9 with TRBJ1-1; a possible D gene is TRBD1 (6 bases). DNA of the CDR3: TGTGCCAGCAGCGTTGGACAGTTGAACACTGAAGCTTTCTTT. Its translation is CASSVGQLNTEAFF.